The 5 T cell receptor beta chains in this list originate from one sample, sequenced in a study of blood T cells in healthy people across ages. A second PCR of roughly 7 to 11 cycles used a sample-barcoded 5' primer and a J-beta primer mix. TCRdb re-called the 5' RACE reads with MiXCR, one entry per CDR3 protein. Of about 1.5 million distinct CDR3 sequences listed, roughly 43% are singletons. Sequences were obtained from blood. These receptor sequences come from a woman in her late teens or twenties in good health.

V and J are TRBV29-1 and TRBJ2-2; D ambiguous. The CDR3 consists of 14 residues. CDR1 is SQVTM and CDR2 is ANQGSEA in the germline V gene. V was trimmed by 5 bases and J by 1 base, leaving 11 bases between them. The CDR3 nucleotides read TGCAGCGTTCTATGGACGGTGAACACCGGGGAGCTGTTTTTT. This sequence encodes CSVLWTVNTGELFF.

Only a few counts were recorded for this clonotype. The genes are TRBV20-1 and TRBJ1-2, with unresolved D. The germline gives CDR1 DFQATT, CDR2 SNEGSKA (reference sequence). The CDR3 extends over 9 amino acids. Trimming left V 6 bases short and J 5 bases short, with 4 bases between. The CDR3: CSAPYGYTF. The CDR3 coding sequence is TGCAGTGCCCCATATGGCTACACCTTC.

The rearrangement uses TRBV4-1 and TRBJ2-1, with TRBD2 matching 8 bases. V was clipped by 0 bases and J by 9 bases; unmatched bases: 13. The CDR3 extends over 17 amino acids. Per the germline V gene, CDR1 is MGHRA and CDR2 is YSYEKL. The CDR3 loop is CASSQEQVGTRSGEQFF. The CDR3 DNA is TGCGCCAGCAGCCAAGAACAGGTGGGGACTAGGAGTGGTGAGCAGTTCTTC.

Ten or more counts support this clonotype. V is TRBV12-3 or TRBV12-4 and J is TRBJ2-5; D remains unclear. Trimming took 1 base from V and 2 from J, leaving 8 bases between them. The CDR3 extends over 14 amino acids. CDR3 sequence (DNA): TGTGCCAGCAGTTTAGAGTTAGCACAAGAGACCCAGTACTTC. Translation gives CASSLELAQETQYF.

This clonotype was recorded many times. The chain links TRBV29-1 to TRBJ2-1, with 7 bases fitting TRBD2. Trimming cost V 2 bases and J 3 bases; bases outside gene matches: 1. The germline V gene has CDR1 SQVTM and CDR2 ANQGSEA. The CDR3 extends over 13 amino acids. CDR3 bases: TGCAGCGTTGAACTAGCGGACTACAATGAGCAGTTCTTC. This gives the protein CSVELADYNEQFF.